This is a list of T cell receptor beta chains from one sample in a study of blood T cell repertoires in COVID-19. Here immunoSEQ multiplex PCR was the method, and the copy in TCRdb shows in-frame clones only, minus some. Here the sample spans about 16,000 clones, about four fifths being singletons. Material: peripheral blood. These receptor sequences come from a woman in her seventies with active COVID-19. CDR3s include the opening cysteine and the closing phenylalanine or tryptophan. Each record gives: V gene, J gene, clone size, D gene, CDR3 protein, CDR3 DNA. D genes are given only for firm matches. Expanded clones are given a class, and other clones once, few, many or no size at all.

TRBV7-9	TRBJ2-3	-	-	CASSPSAFVGRTDTQYF	TGTGCCAGCAGCCCGTCGGCGTTTGTGGGCCGCACAGATACGCAGTATTTT
TRBV5-1	TRBJ2-5	-	TRBD2	CASSLGSSGGQETQYF	TGCGCCAGCAGCTTGGGGTCTAGCGGGGGCCAAGAGACCCAGTACTTC
TRBV3-1/TRBV3-2	TRBJ2-5	-	-	CASSQTLTGKETQYF	TGTGCCAGCAGCCAAACCCTGACGGGGAAAGAGACCCAGTACTTC
TRBV29-1	TRBJ2-7	-	-	CSVGLWARTYEQYF	TGCAGCGTTGGTCTCTGGGCCCGAACCTACGAGCAGTACTTC
TRBV30	TRBJ2-7	-	TRBD1	CAWITTGPDREQYF	TGTGCCTGGATCACGACAGGGCCGGATAGGGAGCAGTACTTC
TRBV19	TRBJ2-5	-	-	CASSIDGSGTQYF	TGTGCCAGTAGTATAGATGGGAGTGGGACCCAGTACTTC
TRBV29-1	TRBJ2-4	-	-	CSVESPRGDIQYF	TGCAGCGTTGAGTCCCCCAGGGGAGACATTCAGTACTTC
TRBV7-9	TRBJ2-7	-	-	CASSLGQDYEQYF	TGTGCCAGCAGCTTAGGACAGGACTACGAGCAGTACTTC
TRBV11-2	TRBJ2-3	medium-sized	-	CASSLGLGLKTDTQYF	TGTGCCAGCAGCTTAGGGCTGGGGCTTAAGACAGATACGCAGTATTTT
TRBV28	TRBJ1-6	-	-	CASQGFAIYDSPLHF	TGTGCCAGCCAGGGTTTTGCAATCTACGATTCACCCCTCCACTTT
TRBV5-6	TRBJ1-3	-	-	CASTWGGGNTIYF	TGTGCCAGCACCTGGGGGGGCGGAAACACCATATATTTT
TRBV5-1	TRBJ2-4	-	TRBD1	CASSLQGNANIQYF	TGCGCCAGCAGCTTACAGGGGAACGCAAACATTCAGTACTTC
TRBV5-4	TRBJ1-1	-	-	CASSFTGMNTEAFF	TGTGCCAGCAGCTTCACAGGGATGAACACTGAAGCTTTCTTT
TRBV7-8	TRBJ2-7	-	TRBD1	CASSLRRQGDKNEQYF	TGTGCCAGCAGCTTAAGAAGACAGGGGGATAAAAACGAGCAGTACTTC
TRBV5-1	TRBJ1-2	-	TRBD1	CASSTGQGATTF	TGCGCCAGCAGCACGGGACAGGGGGCGACCACCTTC
TRBV7-9	TRBJ2-3	medium-sized	-	CASSLQGSTDTQYF	TGTGCCAGCAGCTTACAGGGTAGCACAGATACGCAGTATTTT
TRBV7-2	TRBJ2-1	-	TRBD2	CASRRPGGSYNEQFF	TGTGCCAGCAGACGACCGGGGGGTTCCTACAATGAGCAGTTCTTC
TRBV9	TRBJ1-5	-	-	CASSVGEGWGNQPQHF	TGTGCCAGCAGCGTAGGGGAGGGGTGGGGCAATCAGCCCCAGCATTTT
TRBV2	TRBJ2-1	-	-	CASSETDWPFF	TGTGCCAGCAGTGAGACGGACTGGCCGTTCTTC
TRBV19	TRBJ2-2	-	TRBD2	CASSISSEGLAGVVPGELFF	TGTGCCAGTAGTATAAGCTCTGAGGGACTAGCGGGAGTCGTTCCCGGGGAGCTGTTTTTT
TRBV7-6	TRBJ2-1	-	-	CASSLGVGRGFYNEQFF	TGTGCCAGCAGCTTAGGGGTTGGGAGAGGTTTCTACAATGAGCAGTTCTTC
TRBV6-5	TRBJ1-5	-	-	CASRGQRSQPQHF	TGTGCCAGCAGAGGGCAGCGGAGTCAGCCCCAGCATTTT
TRBV7-6	TRBJ2-7	-	-	CASSLAVQVHEQYF	TGTGCCAGCAGCTTAGCTGTCCAGGTTCACGAGCAGTACTTC
TRBV5-1	TRBJ2-2	-	-	CASSLGQGNTGELFF	TGCGCCAGCAGCTTGGGGCAGGGAAACACCGGGGAGCTGTTTTTT
TRBV5-4	TRBJ2-7	-	TRBD2	CASSARLAGGWTYEQYF	TGTGCCAGCAGCGCCAGACTAGCGGGAGGCTGGACCTACGAGCAGTACTTC